The sequence of this TCR beta chain was determined in a study of blood T cell repertoires in COVID-19. The CDR3 loop spans 14 amino acids. V lost 1 base and J 0 bases, leaving 7 bases between the germline ends. CDR1 is SGHRS, CDR2 YFSETQ, per germline. Clones were read by immunoSEQ multiplex PCR, and TCRdb kept only the in-frame ones, dropping some. This sample has a few hundred thousand clones, with approximately 78% found just once. The sequence was collected from a man aged 40-49 years who had recovered from COVID-19. Sample: PBMCs or T cells enriched from blood (not recorded which). The genes are TRBV5-1 and TRBJ1-2; D might be TRBD1 (5 bases). CDR3 sequence reads: CASSLLQANYGYTF. The DNA for the CDR3 is TGCGCCAGCAGCTTGTTACAGGCTAACTATGGCTACACCTTC.